This T cell receptor (beta chain) emerged from a study of blood T cell repertoires in COVID-19. As handled by the study authors: It was from reference gene primer amplification that nucleated cell counts were estimated. The method was immunoSEQ multiplex PCR; TCRdb's version includes in-frame clones alone and lacks a portion of them. That table is the source of V, J and clone size, and D and trimming were worked out from the DNA. The sample carries about 270,000 clones, about 89% recorded once. V was clipped by 7 bases and J by 9 bases; unmatched bases: 12. Per germline, CDR1 SQVTM and CDR2 ANQGSEA. The CDR3 runs 14 residues.

The TCR was taken from a middle-aged man with active or convalescent COVID-19. The sample comprised peripheral blood. The chain uses TRBV29-1 and TRBJ2-4; 10 bases line up with TRBD2. The CDR3 coding sequence is TGCAGCGCAACAGCGGGAGGGCCCTCCCCCATTCAGTACTTC. This gives the protein CSATAGGPSPIQYF.